The clone carrying this T cell receptor beta chain was found many times. Its specificity is not known. Each donor who had ophthalmopathy showed moderate-to-severe activity, a CAS of ≥3, a NOSPECS of ≥4, and a duration under 3 months. The authors used Ficoll-Paque density gradient centrifugation to separate PBMCs. The input was roughly 9.3 ml of fresh peripheral blood. The study amplified TCR beta CDR3 regions using RNA transcripts. The first round was an RT-PCR with HTBI primers, and the second round was a multiplex PCR. A single record per CDR3 protein comes from TCRdb applying MiXCR to the multiplex PCR reads. This table has over 450,000 distinct CDR3 sequences, 13% to 15% appearing once. Germline values: CDR1 MDHEN, CDR2 SYDVKM. The CDR3 contains 15 residues. V gave up 4 bases and J gave up 6 bases; unmatched junction bases: 9. The data are from a study of Graves' ophthalmopathy and Graves' hyperthyroidism.

Broader study findings: The model forecast ophthalmopathy progression, reaching 70.59% sensitivity and around 75% specificity.

Specimen: blood. The rearrangement joins TRBV28 to TRBJ1-2; TRBD1 matches 9 bases. This receptor was taken from a woman aged 30 to 39 with Graves' ophthalmopathy. The CDR3 nucleotides read TGTGCCAGCAGTTCCCCCGGGACAGGGAAGGATGGCTACACCTTC. Translated, it gives CASSSPGTGKDGYTF.